These 25 T cell receptor beta chains came from one sample sequenced in a study of cytomegalovirus exposure and HLA in healthy donors. The PCR had 60 Vbeta and 13 Jbeta primers. Assay used: immunoSEQ multiplex PCR; TCRdb lists only in-frame clones, some missing. The data hold 150,000 to 200,000 clones, with 81% observed a single time. The sequenced material came from PBMCs. These receptors originate from a middle-aged man in good health and CMV-seropositive.

J is TRBJ1-5 and V is TRBV7-2; D remains unclear. CDR3 size: 14 residues. Trimming stripped 1 base from V and 7 bases from J, with 11 bases between. Germline V gene lookup returns CDR1 SGHTA and CDR2 FQGNSA. The CDR3 DNA is TGTGCCAGCAGCTTAGGTGGGAGTGGGCAGCCCCAGCATTTT. This gives the protein CASSLGGSGQPQHF.

This clone has a single count. The rearrangement uses TRBV15 and TRBJ1-2, with D unclear. Germline CDR1 and CDR2: LNHNV and YYDKDF (reference sequence). The CDR3 loop spans 15 amino acids. Trimming left V 1 base short and J 4 bases short, with 13 bases between. The CDR3 DNA sequence: TGTGCCACCAGCAGAGTGTTGGAGGGTAGCTATGGCTACACCTTC. This translates into CATSRVLEGSYGYTF.

In nucleotides, the CDR3 is TGTGCCAGCAGCTCGAAGGGGGAATCTAATGAAAAACTGTTTTTT. Amino acid sequence: CASSSKGESNEKLFF. The V call is TRBV11-2, the J call TRBJ1-4, with D possibly TRBD1 on 6 matching bases. CDR1 and CDR2 (germline): SGHAT, FQNNGV. Trimming left V 4 bases short and J 3 bases short, with 12 bases between. The CDR3 extends over 15 amino acids.

V usage is TRBV28 and J usage is TRBJ2-2; TRBD1 matches 9 bases. Germline V gene data show CDR1 as MDHEN and CDR2 as SYDVKM. This CDR3 has 15 amino acids. The ends lost 3 bases at V and 3 bases at J; junction bases unmatched: 2. CDR3 in DNA: TGTGCCAGCAGTTTTCGGGACAGGGACACCGGGGAGCTGTTTTTT. Amino acids: CASSFRDRDTGELFF.

This clone was seen a single time. This chain links TRBV28 with TRBJ2-1; TRBD2 aligns across 7 bases. Trimming removed 8 bases from V and 2 bases from J; junction bases left unmatched: 12. The CDR3 consists of 16 residues. Germline CDR1 reads MDHEN; CDR2 reads SYDVKM. The CDR3 sequence is CASLPLAALAYNEQFF. CDR3 nucleotide sequence: TGTGCCAGCTTGCCTCTAGCGGCCCTGGCCTACAATGAGCAGTTCTTC.

This chain links TRBV5-1 with TRBJ2-5; 10 bases line up with TRBD2. V shed 1 base and J 2 bases; nucleotides not matched to a gene: 8. The CDR3 has 17 amino acids. Germline V gene sequence: CDR1 SGHRS, CDR2 YFSETQ. CDR3 coding DNA: TGCGCCAGCAGCTTGCAGCTAGCGGGAGTGGGGCAAGAGACCCAGTACTTC. This sequence encodes CASSLQLAGVGQETQYF.

CDR3 DNA: TGTGCCAGCAGCCGACTAGCGGGAGCCAACCAAGAGACCCAGTACTTC. Encoded protein: CASSRLAGANQETQYF. The chain links TRBV14 to TRBJ2-5, with 12 bases fitting TRBD2. The V gene's germline CDR1 is SGHDN and CDR2 FVKESK. This CDR3 is built from 16 residues. V lost 4 bases and J lost 0; bases outside the gene matches: 3.

The chain is built from TRBV7-2 and TRBJ1-2; the D is unclear. In germline, CDR1 is SGHTA, CDR2 FQGNSA. Trimming took off 1 base at V and 7 bases at J, with 13 bases between the two ends. The CDR3 covers 14 residues. In DNA, the CDR3 is TGTGCCAGCAGCTTAGGTTCGGGGTATAGTGGCTACACCTTC. This encodes CASSLGSGYSGYTF.

The rearrangement joins TRBV27 to TRBJ2-3, with 8 positions matching TRBD1. CDR1 is MNHEY, CDR2 SMNVEV, per germline (reference sequence). V shed 8 bases, J shed 5 bases, and the junction held 15 bases outside the gene matches. The CDR3 is 16 residues long. CDR3 loop: CASHIRGQGARDTQYF. CDR3 in DNA: TGTGCCAGCCATATCCGAGGGCAGGGGGCGCGAGATACGCAGTATTTT.

The gene calls are TRBV9 and TRBJ2-5; possibly TRBD2 for D (6 bases). Germline V lookup: CDR1 SGDLS, CDR2 YYNGEE. The V gene lost 4 bases and the J gene lost 5 bases, with 18 bases spanning the gap. The CDR3 contains 15 residues. The CDR3 sequence: CASSLGGLGGETQYF. The DNA for the CDR3 is TGTGCCAGCAGCCTTGGGGGGTTAGGTGGGGAGACCCAGTACTTC.

This sequence joins TRBV7-9 and TRBJ2-2; 7 nucleotides match TRBD2. This CDR3 contains 16 residues. Unmatched junction bases numbered 6, after V lost 4 bases and J lost 1 base. Germline V CDR1 and CDR2: SEHNR, FQNEAQ (reference sequence). The CDR3 region is CASSSGGWKNTGELFF. The CDR3 region has the DNA TGTGCCAGCAGCTCGGGGGGATGGAAGAACACCGGGGAGCTGTTTTTT.

The V gene is TRBV7-9, the J gene TRBJ2-2; 8 bases align to TRBD2. Looked up from germline, CDR1 is SEHNR and CDR2 is FQNEAQ (reference sequence). The trim removed 5 bases at V and 0 bases at J, leaving 5 bases unmatched. The CDR3 consists of 16 residues. The CDR3, as DNA: TGTGCCAGCAGCCCACCGGGACTAGCGAACACCGGGGAGCTGTTTTTT. Protein sequence: CASSPPGLANTGELFF.

The CDR3 nucleotides are TGTGCCAGCAGCTTGTTAGGGGGTTATGACATTCAGTACTTC. Translating gives CASSLLGGYDIQYF. V is TRBV5-5 and J is TRBJ2-4; D may be TRBD1 (6 bases). Trimming cost V 1 base and J 8 bases, with 13 bases left between them. The germline gives CDR1 SGHKS, CDR2 YYEKEE (reference sequence). The CDR3 spans 14 residues.

V usage is TRBV19 and J usage is TRBJ1-5, with D hard to call. CDR1 and CDR2 (germline): LNHDA, SQIVND (reference sequence). The CDR3 runs to 14 residues. The ends were cut back, 2 bases at V and 0 bases at J, with 5 bases in the middle. CDR3 sequence: CASSITDSNQPQHF. CDR3 bases: TGTGCCAGTAGTATAACAGATAGCAATCAGCCCCAGCATTTT.

The chain couples TRBV7-2 to TRBJ2-7; D perhaps matches TRBD1 (6 bases). Germline CDR1 and CDR2: SGHTA and FQGNSA. The CDR3 is 12 residues long. Trimming pared 6 bases from V and 4 bases from J, leaving 10 bases between. CDR3 sequence (DNA): TGTGCCAGCAGTAAGCAGGGGTACGAGCAGTACTTC. Translated, it gives CASSKQGYEQYF.

This chain connects TRBV6-1 to TRBJ2-7; 7 bases align to TRBD1. CDR1 MNHNS and CDR2 SASEGT come from the germline V gene. The CDR3 length is 13 residues. The V and J ends lost 4 bases and 7 bases, in that order; junction bases with no gene match: 7. The CDR3, as DNA: TGTGCCAGCAGTGCGATCAGGGGGTGGGAGCAGTACTTC. Residues: CASSAIRGWEQYF.

This chain links TRBV6-1 with TRBJ1-5; possibly TRBD1 for D (5 bases). Germline CDR1 MNHNS, CDR2 SASEGT. Trimming pared 2 bases from V and 0 bases from J, leaving 14 bases between. The CDR3 has 17 amino acids. The CDR3 here is CASSEQPTGSSNQPQHF. The CDR3 nucleotides read TGTGCCAGCAGTGAACAACCAACAGGCAGTAGCAATCAGCCCCAGCATTTT.

The chain is built from TRBV5-1 and TRBJ2-1; 7 nucleotides agree with TRBD2. With 4 bases clipped from V and 3 bases from J, the junction kept 10 bases outside the gene matches. Germline V gives CDR1 SGHRS, CDR2 YFSETQ. The CDR3 has 16 residues. The CDR3, as DNA: TGCGCCAGCAGCCCGAGGGGAGGGGCAAGCTACAATGAGCAGTTCTTC. The encoded protein is CASSPRGGASYNEQFF.

CDR3 region: CASSEARGWGQPQHF. CDR3 DNA: TGTGCCAGCAGTGAAGCCAGGGGCTGGGGTCAGCCCCAGCATTTT. J is TRBJ1-5 and V is TRBV6-1, with a tentative D call TRBD1 (6 bases). The CDR3 has 15 residues. Trimming cost V 0 bases and J 6 bases, with 12 bases left between them. In germline, CDR1 is MNHNS, CDR2 SASEGT.

V usage is TRBV9 and J usage is TRBJ2-5; 8 bases match TRBD1. The CDR3 runs to 15 residues. Germline lookup yields CDR1 SGDLS and CDR2 YYNGEE. Unmatched junction bases numbered 6, after V lost 0 bases and J lost 5 bases. The CDR3 here is CASSVGPGGLETQYF. In nucleotides, the CDR3 is TGTGCCAGCAGCGTAGGACCAGGGGGCCTGGAGACCCAGTACTTC.

This clone was observed once. The gene calls are TRBV2 and TRBJ1-4, with a possible D match to TRBD1 (5 bases). This CDR3 spans 13 amino acids. V lost 6 bases and J lost 4, with 9 bases in between. Germline V gives CDR1 SNHLY, CDR2 FYNNEI. CDR3 residues: CASREGSNEKLFF. For the CDR3, the DNA is TGTGCCAGCAGGGAGGGGAGTAATGAAAAACTGTTTTTT.

The chain links TRBV5-1 to TRBJ1-4; D is undetermined. Germline V gene sequence: CDR1 SGHRS, CDR2 YFSETQ. The CDR3 is made up of 11 amino acids. V was clipped by 4 bases and J by 4 bases, with 2 bases between them. The CDR3 DNA reads as TGCGCCAGCAGCCATAATGAAAAACTGTTTTTT. It is translated as CASSHNEKLFF.

The DNA for the CDR3 is TGCAGCGTGAGGACCGGGGGGGAGACCCAGTACTTC. Its protein is CSVRTGGETQYF. The V and J genes are TRBV29-1 and TRBJ2-5; TRBD2 matches at 7 bases. The CDR3 is 12 residues long. Germline loops: CDR1 SQVTM, CDR2 ANQGSEA. V shed 6 bases, J shed 5 bases, and the junction held 6 bases outside the gene matches.

This chain links TRBV15 with TRBJ2-7, with 11 bases fitting TRBD1. J was trimmed by 1 base and V by 0 bases; bases with no gene match: 5. Germline values: CDR1 LNHNV, CDR2 YYDKDF (reference sequence). The CDR3 totals 17 residues. The CDR3 sequence: CATSREGTGGQSYEQYF. CDR3 sequence (DNA): TGTGCCACCAGCAGAGAAGGGACAGGGGGTCAGTCCTACGAGCAGTACTTC.

The chain couples TRBV14 to TRBJ1-5, with 9 bases lining up with TRBD1. Germline V gene sequence: CDR1 SGHDN, CDR2 FVKESK. After removal of 8 bases from V and 7 bases from J, the junction contained 12 bases not matched to a gene. CDR3 size: 15 residues. The CDR3 here is CASSGRDRAPQPQHF. The CDR3 DNA reads as TGTGCCAGCTCTGGGCGGGACAGGGCCCCCCAGCCCCAGCATTTT.